The 13 T cell receptor beta chains listed next were all sequenced from one sample in a study of blood T cell repertoires in COVID-19. Data came from immunoSEQ multiplex PCR; TCRdb stores just in-frame clones and leaves some out. The sample carries hundreds of thousands of clones, more than 70% recorded once. The sequenced sample consisted of PBMCs or T cells enriched from blood (not recorded which). Every receptor here comes from a woman aged 60 to 75 in a cohort exposed to, infected with or recovered from COVID-19 (not recorded which).

The rearrangement links TRBV12-2 to TRBJ2-3; TRBD2, the table's D call, lacks a check against the DNA. TRBV12-2 is a pseudogene. This CDR3 region has 20 residues. CDR3 in DNA: TGTGCAAGTCGCTTAGCGATTAGCGGCGGGAGGGTCAATCACACAGATACGCAGTATTTT. It specifies CASRLAISGGRVNHTDTQYF.

This sequence joins TRBV24-1 and TRBJ1-5, with D unresolved. The CDR3 has 14 residues. With 4 bases removed from V and 0 bases from J, the gap between germline ends came to 6 bases. Germline loops: CDR1 KGHDR, CDR2 SFDVKD. The CDR3 nucleotides read TGTGCCACCAGTGACCAGTATAGCAATCAGCCCCAGCATTTT. Amino acid sequence: CATSDQYSNQPQHF.

This clone was detected only a few times. This rearrangement joins TRBV9 to TRBJ2-3, with a tentative D call TRBD1 (6 bases). The V end was cut by 3 bases, the J end by 2 bases, with 13 bases between. The CDR3 runs to 15 residues. Germline V CDR1 and CDR2: SGDLS, YYNGEE. The CDR3 DNA follows: TGTGCCAGCAGCGCTTTGGGGGCGCTCACAGATACGCAGTATTTT. This encodes CASSALGALTDTQYF.

The chain carries TRBV18 and TRBJ2-7, with D possibly matching TRBD2 (6 bases). Trimming took 3 bases from V and 3 from J, leaving 9 bases between them. This CDR3 has 13 amino acids. Looked up from germline, CDR1 is KGHSH and CDR2 is LQKENI. DNA for the CDR3: TGTGCCAGCTCACCCCGGGGACTCTACGAGCAGTACTTC. This sequence encodes CASSPRGLYEQYF.

The chain uses TRBV28 and TRBJ2-3; D perhaps matches TRBD2 (5 bases). Germline CDR1 and CDR2: MDHEN and SYDVKM. This CDR3 contains 14 residues. V was trimmed by 4 bases and J by 6 bases, leaving 14 bases between them. CDR3 sequence reads: CASSSTTGKDTQYF. The CDR3 region has the DNA TGTGCCAGCAGTTCAACGACGGGGAAGGATACGCAGTATTTT.

The rearrangement links TRBV27 to TRBJ2-3; D possibly corresponds to TRBD1 (6 bases). V dropped 3 bases and J dropped 2 bases, with 12 bases sitting between them. The CDR3 extends over 15 amino acids. Germline V gene data show CDR1 as MNHEY and CDR2 as SMNVEV (reference sequence). CDR3 amino acids: CASSFGQPSTDTQYF. CDR3 nucleotide sequence: TGTGCCAGCAGTTTTGGACAGCCTTCCACAGATACGCAGTATTTT.

The CDR3 DNA sequence: TGCGCCAGCAGCCAAGATCTAGCGGGAGGGCCCAGGACCTACAATGAGCAGTTCTTC. Its protein product is CASSQDLAGGPRTYNEQFF. This chain connects TRBV4-1 to TRBJ2-1, with TRBD2 matching 12 bases. The CDR3 spans 19 residues. Germline V gene lookup returns CDR1 MGHRA and CDR2 YSYEKL. V was clipped by 0 bases and J by 2 bases; unmatched bases: 8.

This clone was picked up one time. The V and J genes are TRBV9 and TRBJ1-6; D perhaps matches TRBD1 (6 bases). The CDR3 runs 15 residues. The germline CDR1 and CDR2 sequences are SGDLS and YYNGEE. Between the trimmed V and J ends, which lost 2 bases and 6 bases, there was a span of 12 bases. The CDR3 protein is CASSVAGERNSPLHF. Here the CDR3 DNA reads TGTGCCAGCAGCGTGGCAGGGGAACGTAATTCACCCCTCCACTTT.

The chain couples TRBV6-4 to TRBJ2-7; tentative D call: TRBD2 (6 bases). CDR3 length: 13 amino acids. Trimming removed 7 bases at V and 4 bases at J, with 14 bases between. Per the germline V gene, CDR1 is MRHNA and CDR2 is SNTAGT. CDR3 DNA sequence: TGTGCCAGCAAGATCCGGGAGTGTTACGAGCAGTACTTC. The encoded protein is CASKIRECYEQYF.

The table lists this clone with a count of one. This sequence joins TRBV7-8 and TRBJ2-5, with D possibly being TRBD2 (5 bases). The CDR3 is 13 amino acids. Between the trimmed V and J ends, which lost 1 base and 9 bases, there was a span of 12 bases. Per the germline V gene, CDR1 is SGHVS and CDR2 is FQNEAQ. CDR3 in amino acids: CASSLELDRAQYF. As DNA, the CDR3 is TGTGCCAGCAGCTTAGAACTAGACCGGGCCCAGTACTTC. Complete variable domain (other parts from reference TRBV7-8 and TRBJ2-5): GAGVSQSPRYKVAKRGQDVALRCDPISGHVSLFWYQQALGQGPEFLTYFQNEAQLDKSGLPSDRFFAERPEGSVSTLKIQRTQQEDSAVYLCASSLELDRAQYFGPGTRLLVL.

The chain has TRBV11-1 and TRBJ2-7; 8 bases align to TRBD2. This CDR3 contains 13 residues. Trimming took 3 bases from V and 2 from J; bases not matched to a gene: 0. Germline V gene lookup returns CDR1 SGHAT and CDR2 FQDESV (reference sequence). The CDR3 sequence is CASSFGGAYEQYF. The CDR3 DNA sequence: TGTGCCAGCAGCTTCGGGGGGGCCTACGAGCAGTACTTC.

V is TRBV2 and J is TRBJ2-7, with 8 bases that match TRBD2. V lost 0 bases, J lost 6 bases, and 4 bases stayed unmatched. CDR1 and CDR2 from the germline V gene are SNHLY and FYNNEI. This CDR3 has 14 residues. CDR3 sequence (DNA): TGTGCCAGCAGTGAAGCCAGGACTAGCTCCGAGCAGTACTTC. Translation: CASSEARTSSEQYF.

This chain connects TRBV28 to TRBJ1-2; D is uncertain. With 6 bases removed from V and 4 bases from J, the gap between germline ends came to 12 bases. From germline, CDR1 is MDHEN and CDR2 SYDVKM. There are 13 residues in the CDR3. In DNA form, the CDR3 reads TGTGCCAGCAGGCGGGAGATCCCCTATGGCTACACCTTC. This sequence encodes CASRREIPYGYTF.